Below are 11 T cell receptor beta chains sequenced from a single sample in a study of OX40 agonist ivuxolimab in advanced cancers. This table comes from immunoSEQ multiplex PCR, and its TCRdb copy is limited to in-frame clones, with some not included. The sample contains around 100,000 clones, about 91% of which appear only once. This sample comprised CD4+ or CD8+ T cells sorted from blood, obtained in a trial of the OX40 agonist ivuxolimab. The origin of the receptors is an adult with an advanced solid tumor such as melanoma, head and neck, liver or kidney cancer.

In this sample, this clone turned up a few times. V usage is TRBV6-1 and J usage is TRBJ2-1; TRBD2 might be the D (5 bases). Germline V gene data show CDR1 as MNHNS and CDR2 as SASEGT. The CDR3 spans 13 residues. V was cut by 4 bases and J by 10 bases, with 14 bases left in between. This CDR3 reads CASSVGLALEQFF. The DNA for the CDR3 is TGTGCCAGCAGTGTAGGTCTAGCTCTAGAGCAGTTCTTC.

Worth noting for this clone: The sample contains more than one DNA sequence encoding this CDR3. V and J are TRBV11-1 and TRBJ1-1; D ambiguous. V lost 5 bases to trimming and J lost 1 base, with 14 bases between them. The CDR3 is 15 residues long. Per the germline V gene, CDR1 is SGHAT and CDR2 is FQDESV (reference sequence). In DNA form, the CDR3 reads TGTGCCAGCAGCCTAGAGGTCCTAGGGAACACTGAAGCTTTCTTT. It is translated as CASSLEVLGNTEAFF.

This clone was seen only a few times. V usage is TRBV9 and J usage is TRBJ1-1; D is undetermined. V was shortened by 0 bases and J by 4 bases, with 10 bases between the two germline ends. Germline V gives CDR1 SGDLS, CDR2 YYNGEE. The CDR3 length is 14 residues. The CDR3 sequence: CASSVGMRPTEAFF. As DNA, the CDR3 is TGTGCCAGCAGCGTAGGAATGCGGCCCACTGAAGCTTTCTTT.

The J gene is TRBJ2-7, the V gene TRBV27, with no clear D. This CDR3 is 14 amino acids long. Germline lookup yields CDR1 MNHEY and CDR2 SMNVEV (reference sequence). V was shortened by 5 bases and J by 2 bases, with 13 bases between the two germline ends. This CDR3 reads CASSPYLGTYEQYF. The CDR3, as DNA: TGTGCCAGCAGTCCTTACCTTGGGACCTACGAGCAGTACTTC.

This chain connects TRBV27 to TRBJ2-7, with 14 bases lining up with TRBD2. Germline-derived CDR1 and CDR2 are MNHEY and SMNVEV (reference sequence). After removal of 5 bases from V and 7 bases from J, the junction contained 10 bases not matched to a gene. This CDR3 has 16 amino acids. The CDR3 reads CASSPGTSGRVREQYF. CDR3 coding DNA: TGTGCCAGCAGTCCCGGGACTAGCGGGAGAGTTAGGGAGCAGTACTTC.

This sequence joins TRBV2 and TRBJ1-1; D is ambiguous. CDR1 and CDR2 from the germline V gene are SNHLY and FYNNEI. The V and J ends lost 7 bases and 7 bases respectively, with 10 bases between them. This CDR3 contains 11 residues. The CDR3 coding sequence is TGTGCCAGCACCCCCTGGGGTGAAGCTTTCTTT. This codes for CASTPWGEAFF.

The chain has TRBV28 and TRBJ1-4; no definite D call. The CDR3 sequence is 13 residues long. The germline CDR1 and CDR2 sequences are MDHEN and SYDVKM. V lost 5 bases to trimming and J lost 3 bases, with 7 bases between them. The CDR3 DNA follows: TGTGCCAGCAGTGAACCGCCTAATGAAAAACTGTTTTTT. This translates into CASSEPPNEKLFF.

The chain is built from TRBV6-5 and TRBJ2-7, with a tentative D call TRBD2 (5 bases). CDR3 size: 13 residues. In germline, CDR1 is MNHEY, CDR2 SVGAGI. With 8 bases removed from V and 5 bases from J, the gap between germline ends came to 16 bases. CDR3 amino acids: CASWRTPGDEQYF. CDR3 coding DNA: TGTGCCAGCTGGAGGACCCCGGGCGACGAGCAGTACTTC.

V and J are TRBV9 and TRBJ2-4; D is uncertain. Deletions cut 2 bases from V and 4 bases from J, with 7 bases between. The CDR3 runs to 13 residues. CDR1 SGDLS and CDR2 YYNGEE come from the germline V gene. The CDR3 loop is CASSVGSKNIQYF. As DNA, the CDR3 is TGTGCCAGCAGCGTTGGGTCAAAAAACATTCAGTACTTC.

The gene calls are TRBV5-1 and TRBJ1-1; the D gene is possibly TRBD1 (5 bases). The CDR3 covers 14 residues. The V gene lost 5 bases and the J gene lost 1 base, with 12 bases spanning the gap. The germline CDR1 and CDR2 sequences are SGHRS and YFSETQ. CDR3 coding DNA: TGCGCCAGCAGACGCAGTGGGGGGAACACTGAAGCTTTCTTT. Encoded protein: CASRRSGGNTEAFF.

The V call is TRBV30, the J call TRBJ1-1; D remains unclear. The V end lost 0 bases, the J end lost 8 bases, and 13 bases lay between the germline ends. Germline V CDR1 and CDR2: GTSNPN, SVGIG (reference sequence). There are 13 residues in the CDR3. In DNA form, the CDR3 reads TGTGCCTGGAGTGTAAAAGGGATTATCGAAGCTTTCTTT. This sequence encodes CAWSVKGIIEAFF.